These T cell receptor beta chains were read from a single sample in a study of graft-versus-host responses after intestinal transplantation. TCRdb's table, derived via immunoSEQ multiplex PCR, lists solely in-frame clones and lacks some. This sample has 100,000 to 120,000 clones, with about 93% found just once. The antigens for these receptors are not known. Specimen: unstimulated CD8+ T cells sorted from spleen or lymph node cells, collected before intestinal transplant. The receptor set was obtained from a human donor who received an intestinal transplant. The CDR3 runs from the conserved cysteine through the conserved F or W. The D gene is left open where the match is weak. A clone size is listed for some rows: how often the clone was seen (once, few, many), or a class if it is expanded.

cdr3_nt cdr3_aa d_call cdr3_length clone_size j_call v_call
TGTGCCAGCAGCCCCGCCGGGACAGGGGGCTCCTACGAGCAGTACTTC CASSPAGTGGSYEQYF TRBD1 16 NA TRBJ2-7 TRBV9
TGTGCCAGCAGTGAAGGAACAGAGCAGTTCTTC CASSEGTEQFF NA 11 NA TRBJ2-1 TRBV25-1
TGTGCCACCACAAAGGGACTAGCGGGTTACAATGAGCAGTTCTTC CATTKGLAGYNEQFF TRBD2 15 NA TRBJ2-1 TRBV19
TGTGCCAGCAGCTTGGGCATTGGAAGTATGAACACTGAAGCTTTCTTT CASSLGIGSMNTEAFF NA 16 once TRBJ1-1 TRBV5-6
TGTGCCAGCAGCACAGGAGATAGCAATCAGCCCCAGCATTTT CASSTGDSNQPQHF NA 14 few TRBJ1-5 TRBV9
TGTGCCAGCAGCTTTCGAGGAGGCATCGGTGGAAAGGAAAAACTGTTTTTT CASSFRGGIGGKEKLFF NA 17 NA TRBJ1-4 TRBV11-2
TGTGCCAGCAGCGACGGACTAGATTTCTACAATGAGCAGTTCTTC CASSDGLDFYNEQFF TRBD2 15 NA TRBJ2-1 TRBV7-9
TGTGCCATCGAACTTGGACAGGGGATCAACGAGCAGTACTTC CAIELGQGINEQYF TRBD1 14 NA TRBJ2-7 TRBV10-3
TGTGCTAGTGGGTTAGCGGGGCCGGGCAATGAGCAGTTCTTC CASGLAGPGNEQFF TRBD2 14 NA TRBJ2-1 TRBV12-5
TGTGCCAGCAGTGGGCTAGCGGGAGTTCCAGATACGCAGTATTTT CASSGLAGVPDTQYF TRBD2 15 NA TRBJ2-3 TRBV6-5
TGTGCCAGCAGTTTATTAACGGCGGGAGGTCCCTCCTACGAGCAGTACTTC CASSLLTAGGPSYEQYF TRBD2 17 NA TRBJ2-7 TRBV27
TGTGCCAGCAGTGCCTCGACGGGGAGCTCCTACGAGCAGTACTTC CASSASTGSSYEQYF NA 15 once TRBJ2-7 TRBV6-5
TGTGCCAGCAGTGGTATAGCGGGAGGTAATAATGAGCAGTTCTTC CASSGIAGGNNEQFF TRBD2 15 once TRBJ2-1 TRBV2
TGTGCCAGCAGTACCAGCGGGAGTTACGAGCAGTACTTC CASSTSGSYEQYF TRBD2 13 NA TRBJ2-7 TRBV6-6
TGCGCCAGCAGCTTGGCCCCCTTGTTAACGTATGGCTACACCTTC CASSLAPLLTYGYTF NA 15 NA TRBJ1-2 TRBV5-1
TGCGCCAGCAGCGCCCTTCCCCCCCTACTTGCGAATAGCACAGATACGCAGTATTTT CASSALPPLLANSTDTQYF NA 19 NA TRBJ2-3 TRBV5-1
TGTGCCAGCAGCGAGAGCGGGGACCCTAACTACGAGCAGTACTTC CASSESGDPNYEQYF TRBD2 15 NA TRBJ2-7 TRBV5-8
TGCGCCAGCATTTTTCCCCCGGACAGAAGGACCTACAATGAGCAGTTCTTC CASIFPPDRRTYNEQFF NA 17 NA TRBJ2-1 TRBV23-1
TGTGCCAGCAAAAATGGGGAGACCCAGTACTTC CASKNGETQYF NA 11 once TRBJ2-5 TRBV27
TGTGCCAGCAGTTTATTTTCTACCAGCTCCTACAATGAGCAGTTCTTC CASSLFSTSSYNEQFF NA 16 NA TRBJ2-1 TRBV27
TGTGCCAGCAGTGAAACAGTAGTCCTCTACGTCTATGGCTACACCTTC CASSETVVLYVYGYTF NA 16 NA TRBJ1-2 TRBV2
TGTGCCAGCAGCCCCCCCCGGTCCTACGAGCAGTACTTC CASSPPRSYEQYF NA 13 NA TRBJ2-7 TRBV11-2
TGTGCCAGCAGCCCATCACGGGGCGGCAGCTACGAGCAGTACTTC CASSPSRGGSYEQYF NA 15 NA TRBJ2-7 TRBV5-8
TGCGCCAGCAGTTCCGGGACTTTACCCTACGAGCAGTACTTC CASSSGTLPYEQYF NA 14 NA TRBJ2-7 TRBV10-1
TGTGCCAGCAGCTTAGGCCCGACTAGCGGGAGGCTAGGGGAGCAGTACTTC CASSLGPTSGRLGEQYF TRBD2 17 NA TRBJ2-7 TRBV11-2
TGTGCCAGCAGTTTATACTCCGTGGGGCAGTTTAGCACAGATACGCAGTATTTT CASSLYSVGQFSTDTQYF NA 18 NA TRBJ2-3 TRBV27
TGTGCCAGCAGCCCCCGTAGGGGAGAAGAGACCCAGTACTTC CASSPRRGEETQYF NA 14 NA TRBJ2-5 TRBV6-6
TGTGCCAGCAGCTTAGGTCTGGGGCCAGTTACGTACCAAGAGACCCAGTACTTC CASSLGLGPVTYQETQYF NA 18 NA TRBJ2-5 TRBV7-6
TGTGCCAGCAGCCCCCTCTACGAGCAGTACTTC CASSPLYEQYF NA 11 NA TRBJ2-7 TRBV11-2
TGTGCCAGCAGCTTAGATCTAGGGCGGCAGGGTTGGGAAAAACTGTTTTTT CASSLDLGRQGWEKLFF NA 17 NA TRBJ1-4 TRBV11-2
TGTGCCAGCAGTGGGGGTACAGGGGAGGAAGGGATCCAGCCCCAGCATTTT CASSGGTGEEGIQPQHF TRBD1 17 NA TRBJ1-5 TRBV9
TGTGCCAGCAGCCGCGCGGATTACAGCACAGATACGCAGTATTTT CASSRADYSTDTQYF NA 15 NA TRBJ2-3 TRBV14
TGTGCCAGCAGTTACGGTGCCGGACTAGATCCGTACTTC CASSYGAGLDPYF TRBD2 13 NA TRBJ2-7 TRBV6-5
TGTGCCACCAGCAGAGATGCTCCGGGACAGGGAAGGCCGTACGAGCAGTACTTC CATSRDAPGQGRPYEQYF TRBD1 18 NA TRBJ2-7 TRBV15
TGTGCCAGCAGCCTGACAGGGGGCCCGGCTAATGAAAAACTGTTTTTT CASSLTGGPANEKLFF TRBD1 16 few TRBJ1-4 TRBV7-9
TGTGCCAGCAGCCAGACGGACAGGCCTGGCTACACCTTC CASSQTDRPGYTF TRBD1 13 NA TRBJ1-2 TRBV7-9
TGTGCCAGCAGTTTGGAGAGGCCCACAGATACGCAGTATTTT CASSLERPTDTQYF NA 14 once TRBJ2-3 TRBV27
TGTGCCAGCAGTGGCCAGCTGACCTACAATGAGCAGTTCTTC CASSGQLTYNEQFF NA 14 NA TRBJ2-1 TRBV25-1
TGTGCCAGCAGTTACTCGATTTCAGGGACTTACAATGAGCAGTTCTTC CASSYSISGTYNEQFF NA 16 NA TRBJ2-1 TRBV6-5
TGCGCCAGCAGCTTGATGAGGACTAGTCCCGAGGTGGATACGCAGTATTTT CASSLMRTSPEVDTQYF TRBD2 17 NA TRBJ2-3 TRBV5-1
TGTGCCATCCTGCCGGGGGAAGGGATGAACACTGAAGCTTTCTTT CAILPGEGMNTEAFF NA 15 NA TRBJ1-1 TRBV10-3
TGCGCCAGCAGCTTGGATGGGACAGGGGGTATAACCGGGGAGCTGTTTTTT CASSLDGTGGITGELFF TRBD1 17 NA TRBJ2-2 TRBV5-1
TGTGCCAGCAGCAAAAAGACAGGGGAGATGAACACTGAAGCTTTCTTT CASSKKTGEMNTEAFF NA 16 NA TRBJ1-1 TRBV21-1
TGTGCCAGCAGTGACGTTAGGGAACCAGTCTACGAGCAGTACTTC CASSDVREPVYEQYF NA 15 NA TRBJ2-7 TRBV6-1